This T cell receptor (beta chain) was profiled in a study of blood T cell repertoires in COVID-19 (dated by TCRdb to the early 2020s). Regarding the research as a whole: Samples from collaborators originated in the United States, Italy and Spain and spanned both the acute and convalescent phases of COVID-19. Where available, HLA class I and class II types were obtained from metadata supplied by the sample provider rather than from assay-based typing. The repertoires were released in a freely available public database meant as a resource for research on the immune response to SARS-CoV-2. A de-identified subject ID, COVID-19 status, age in years and sex were almost always included in the sample metadata. Subjects who had been exposed to COVID-19, were actively infected with it, or had recovered from it provided the deeply sampled blood TCRbeta repertoires that made up the dataset. The material from the prospective study consisted of cDNA or gDNA derived from T cells, B-cell-depleted T cells, or PBMCs. Samples came from the ongoing ImmuneRACE study (first 160 participants) plus 1,254 subjects from 6 global collaborators.

Collaborating institutions collected whole blood in K2EDTA tubes following their own protocols. For TCRbeta analysis, collaborators shipped samples in one of three forms: frozen whole blood, isolated PBMCs, or DNA extracted from either of those sample types. The investigation overall reported the following: How much clinical and demographic metadata was included differed by source and by participant, and the metadata was provided uncurated.

With respect to this clone: Which antigen it targets is not known. Qualities for individual bases were not recorded, and no much larger clone is one base off.

The germline V and J ends show losses of 5 bases and 5 bases respectively, and no gene match explains 6 bases of the junction. The germline V gene specifies SGHAT as CDR1 and FQNNGV as CDR2. The CDR3, from cysteine to phenylalanine, totals 15 residues. The DNA shown is the 45-base CDR3, in frame from base 1. TCRbeta CDR3 regions were amplified from genomic DNA by means of the immunoSEQ Assay, a bias-controlled multiplex PCR. The study's processing was this. Within the assay, amplification of reference gene primers was used to estimate how many nucleated cells each sample contained. To quantify the absolute abundance of each unique TCRbeta CDR3 rearrangement, sequence reads were collapsed and filtered. For each sample, productive Simpson clonality was calculated as the square root of Simpson's diversity index over productive rearrangements. TCRdb took this table from immuneACCESS and kept in-frame rearrangements with V and J called. Such tables lack part of the clones; where checked against another copy, unresolved V genes explain under half of the gap, and the rest is unexplained. The V and J calls and clone size are taken from that table; D and trimming were inferred from the DNA. Here the sample has about 300,000 clones; 65% to 90% occur a single time. 13% of the sample lies in the top ten.

The source material was peripheral blood. This TCR was recovered from a human donor in a cohort sampled during active COVID-19. Recombination connected TRBV11-2 to TRBJ2-5; 12 central bases correspond to TRBD2. The bases read TGTGCCAGCAGCCCCTGGACTAGCGGGAAGGAGACCCAGTACTTC. This encodes CASSPWTSGKETQYF.